These T cell receptor beta chains were read from a single sample in a study of T cell repertoires in cytomegalovirus infection. The antigens of these receptors remain unknown. TCRdb independently ran MiXCR on the reads; one entry per CDR3 protein. The sample lists about 740,000 distinct CDR3 sequences, around 31% occurring once. The sequenced sample was cultured PBMCs, obtained from culture after CMV antigen stimulation. The receptor set was obtained from a human donor in good health (CMV status not recorded). Some clones in this sample may be carry-over from other donors' samples. Each CDR3 is given with its conserved first and last residue. The D gene is left open where the match is weak. Some rows have no size entry. The others give once, few or many, or a class for an expanded clone.

clone_size,d_call,j_call,v_call,cdr3_nt,cdr3_aa
-,TRBD2,TRBJ2-7,TRBV15,TGTGCCACCAGCAGAGGCTCTAGCGGGAGCTACGAGCAGTACTTC,CATSRGSSGSYEQYF
-,TRBD1,TRBJ1-2,TRBV19,TGTGCCAGTAGTATCGGACAGGGGAAAGCTAACTATGGCTACACCTTC,CASSIGQGKANYGYTF
-,-,TRBJ2-7,TRBV7-2,TGTGCCAGCAGCTTAGTAAGGGGGAGTACCTACGAGCAGTACTTC,CASSLVRGSTYEQYF
-,-,TRBJ1-3,TRBV12-3/TRBV12-4,TGTGCCAACCATCCCGAAGGCTCTGGAAACACCATATATTTT,CANHPEGSGNTIYF
-,TRBD1,TRBJ1-4,TRBV7-6,TGTGCCAGCAGCCCACAGGGGGCGGTTGAAAAACTGTTTTTT,CASSPQGAVEKLFF
-,-,TRBJ1-1,TRBV27,TGTGCCTCCAATCCGGGACGAATGAACACTGAAGCTTTCTTT,CASNPGRMNTEAFF
few,-,TRBJ1-5,TRBV27,TGTGCCAGCAGTTATACAGAGAATCAGCCCCAGCATTTT,CASSYTENQPQHF
once,-,TRBJ2-7,TRBV6-2/TRBV6-3,TGTGCCAGCAGTTACCCCGGGATCCCGCACGAGTACTTC,CASSYPGIPHEYF
few,-,TRBJ2-1,TRBV6-2/TRBV6-3,TGTGCCAGCAGTGCCCCGACTCATGAGCAGTTCTTC,CASSAPTHEQFF
few,-,TRBJ1-5,TRBV19,TGTGCCAGTACGTCCACAGTTAGCAATCAGCCCCAGCATTTT,CASTSTVSNQPQHF
-,-,TRBJ2-7,TRBV20-1,TGCAGTGCTAGTCAGGGGAGAGGCCCCTACGAGCAGTACTTC,CSASQGRGPYEQYF
-,TRBD1,TRBJ2-7,TRBV20-1,TGCAGTGCTAGAGTGGTACGACAGGGGTTCTACGAGCAGTACTTC,CSARVVRQGFYEQYF
few,-,TRBJ2-2,TRBV7-9,TGTGCCAGCAGCAGCGACAGACCCCTTAACACCGGGGAGCTGTTTTTT,CASSSDRPLNTGELFF
many,-,TRBJ1-5,TRBV7-2,TGTGCCAGCAGCTTAACGGGTAATCAGCCCCAGCATTTT,CASSLTGNQPQHF
-,-,TRBJ1-4,TRBV19,TGTGCCAGTAGTATTCCAGGACTCAGTGGAAAACTGTTTTTT,CASSIPGLSGKLFF
-,-,TRBJ2-7,TRBV4-3,TGCGCCAGCAGCCCCGGGACGGTGGGCTACGAGCAGTACTTC,CASSPGTVGYEQYF
-,-,TRBJ1-6,TRBV4-1,TGCGCCAGCAGCCGGACAAGTCAGAATTCACCCCTCCACTTT,CASSRTSQNSPLHF
-,-,TRBJ1-2,TRBV20-1,TGCAGTGCTAGAAGCCAGACCGGGGGCTACACCTTC,CSARSQTGGYTF
-,-,TRBJ2-3,TRBV7-9,TGTGCCAGCGCCCTCTCGGGCGGGGACACAGATACGCAGTATTTT,CASALSGGDTDTQYF
-,-,TRBJ1-5,TRBV27,TGTGCCAGCAGTTCCCGATACAATCAGCCCCAGCATTTT,CASSSRYNQPQHF
-,-,TRBJ1-2,TRBV7-2,TGTGCCAGCAGCTTATATCAGGGAGAAGGCTACACCTTC,CASSLYQGEGYTF
-,-,TRBJ2-7,TRBV29-1,TGCAGCGTGTTCAATCGTGGGGAGCAGTACTTC,CSVFNRGEQYF
few,TRBD2,TRBJ2-7,TRBV28,TGTGCCAGCAGTTTACCCTCGGGGGGGAACGAGCAGTACTTC,CASSLPSGGNEQYF
once,TRBD2,TRBJ2-4,TRBV5-4,TGTGCCAGCAGTCCCGGGACTAGCGAGATCCTAGCCAAAAACATTCAGTACTTC,CASSPGTSEILAKNIQYF
few,-,TRBJ1-1,TRBV7-6,TGTGCCAGCAGCTTAGACTACCGGGGGATGAACACTGAAGCTTTCTTT,CASSLDYRGMNTEAFF
-,-,TRBJ1-1,TRBV4-1,TGCGCCAGCAGCCAAGAATCCGGGGGGCGAGGGCAAGCTTTCTTT,CASSQESGGRGQAFF
-,-,TRBJ1-5,TRBV7-2,TGTGCCAGCAGCTTACATCTTGGAGGGGATAGCAATCAGCCCCAGCATTTT,CASSLHLGGDSNQPQHF
-,TRBD2,TRBJ2-7,TRBV11-2,TGTGCCAGCAGCTCCCTAGGACTAGCGGGAGGGCAGGGGCAGTACTTC,CASSSLGLAGGQGQYF
-,TRBD2,TRBJ2-1,TRBV2,TGTGCCATTCTACTAGCGGGAGGAAACAATGAGCAGTTCTTC,CAILLAGGNNEQFF
-,-,TRBJ2-7,TRBV11-2,TGTGCCAGCAGCTTAGGGGGCTTCGAGCAGTACTTC,CASSLGGFEQYF
-,TRBD1,TRBJ1-5,TRBV20-1,TGCAGTGCTAATCCGGGGGCAGGGGGCATTCAGCCCCAGCATTTT,CSANPGAGGIQPQHF
few,-,TRBJ2-6,TRBV7-2,TGTGCCAGCAGCTATATGGGGGTTTCGTCTGGGGCCAACGTCCTGACTTTC,CASSYMGVSSGANVLTF
few,-,TRBJ2-5,TRBV5-5,TGTGCCAGCAGGAGGGAAACAGGGCAAGGGACCCAGTACTTC,CASRRETGQGTQYF
few,-,TRBJ1-1,TRBV6-6,TGTGCCAGCAGTTACAGGGAGATTGGCACTGAAGCTTTCTTT,CASSYREIGTEAFF
-,TRBD2,TRBJ2-3,TRBV19,TGTGCCAGTAGTACTCGGACTAGCATATACCGCGGGGATACGCAGTATTTT,CASSTRTSIYRGDTQYF
-,TRBD1,TRBJ1-1,TRBV19,TGTGCCAGCCGCAGGCAGGGGGCACTTGCAGAAGCTTTCTTT,CASRRQGALAEAFF
-,-,TRBJ1-5,TRBV30,TGTGCCTGGAGTATGGATAGCAATCAGCCCCAGCATTTT,CAWSMDSNQPQHF
few,-,TRBJ2-1,TRBV18,TGTGCCAGCTCACCAATGTTCAGCGGCAATGAGCAGTTCTTC,CASSPMFSGNEQFF
-,TRBD2,TRBJ2-1,TRBV18,TGTGCCAGCTCACCACCGGGAGCGGGACTCAATGAGCAGTTCTTC,CASSPPGAGLNEQFF
-,-,TRBJ1-2,TRBV4-3,TGCGCCAGCAGCCAAGATCGGTCGGCAGGGCCTTACTACTATGGCTACACCTTC,CASSQDRSAGPYYYGYTF
-,-,TRBJ2-2,TRBV27,TGTGCCAGCAGTCACACCTCGAACACCGGGGAGCTGTTTTTT,CASSHTSNTGELFF
-,-,TRBJ2-5,TRBV18,TGTGCCAGCTCACCACCTGGACAAAGGGAGACCCAGTACTTC,CASSPPGQRETQYF
many,-,TRBJ2-7,TRBV7-8,TGTGCCAGCAGCCACCGGGACGGCCCGTACGAGCAGTACTTC,CASSHRDGPYEQYF
many,-,TRBJ1-2,TRBV7-8,TGTGCCAGCAGCTTAGCAAGGGAATATGGCTACACCTTC,CASSLAREYGYTF
few,-,TRBJ2-5,TRBV7-2,TGTGCCAGCAGCTTAGTTACGGGCGGGGGCGAGACCCAGTACTTC,CASSLVTGGGETQYF
-,TRBD2,TRBJ2-7,TRBV6-5,TGTGCCAGCAGTTACGCTAGCGGGAAGTACGAGCAGTACTTC,CASSYASGKYEQYF
few,-,TRBJ2-5,TRBV14,TGTGCCAGCAGCCAAGCGGGAGTCCAAGAGACCCAGTACTTC,CASSQAGVQETQYF
-,-,TRBJ2-3,TRBV7-2,TGTGCCAGCAGCCTCAGGATAAGCGAGGGAAATACGCAGTATTTT,CASSLRISEGNTQYF
once,-,TRBJ1-2,TRBV29-1,TGCAGCGCCCTGGGGGGTCTCGGCTACACCTTC,CSALGGLGYTF
few,TRBD1,TRBJ2-3,TRBV7-2,TGTGCCAGCAGCTTCGACAGGGTGCAAGATACGCAGTATTTT,CASSFDRVQDTQYF
few,-,TRBJ2-1,TRBV12-3/TRBV12-4,TGTGCCAGCAGTTTAATGGGCTATGAGCAGTTCTTC,CASSLMGYEQFF
-,TRBD1,TRBJ1-1,TRBV20-1,TGCAGTGCTAGAGGAGGGACAGGATCTGTGAACACTGAAGCTTTCTTT,CSARGGTGSVNTEAFF
few,-,TRBJ1-4,TRBV6-1,TGTGCCAGCACCTACGAGGGATTTGCAACTAATGAAAAACTGTTTTTT,CASTYEGFATNEKLFF
-,-,TRBJ1-6,TRBV5-4,TGTGCCAGCAGTCCCGACAGGACCCTCTATAATTCACCCCTCCACTTT,CASSPDRTLYNSPLHF
-,TRBD2,TRBJ2-5,TRBV10-3,TGTGCCATCAGTGAAACGCCTAGCGGGGGAGACGAAGAGACCCAGTACTTC,CAISETPSGGDEETQYF